The clone carrying this T cell receptor (beta chain) was seen ten or more times. Antigen: not known. Time point here: newly diagnosed GD, antithyroid drugs for less than 3 months. Researchers made the TCR library from RNA that was extracted from PBMCs. The data derive from a study of regulatory T cells in long-lasting Graves disease. Study observations and caveats: Persistent patients had a count of shared public clonotypes (approximately 2,700) that exceeded that of new patients (roughly 1,000).

Building the TCR beta libraries relied on iRepertoire HTBI primers, and CDR3 regions underwent Arm-PCR. TCRdb ran MiXCR on the multiplex PCR reads and lists one entry per CDR3 protein. The table records about 320,000 distinct CDR3 sequences, roughly 18% of them present only once. The input for sequencing was peripheral blood mononuclear cells (PBMCs), taken at new diagnosis, from a patient treated with antithyroid drugs. This clonotype was sampled from a female donor with Graves disease.

As DNA, the CDR3 is TGTGCCAGCAGTGAAGGGCAGGGGAGCTCCTACGAGCAGTACTTC. It yields the protein CASSEGQGSSYEQYF. The chain joins TRBV6-1 to TRBJ2-7; the D gene is possibly TRBD1 (6 bases). The V and J ends lost 1 base and 0 bases respectively, with 10 bases between them. In germline, CDR1 is MNHNS, CDR2 SASEGT. The CDR3 totals 15 residues.